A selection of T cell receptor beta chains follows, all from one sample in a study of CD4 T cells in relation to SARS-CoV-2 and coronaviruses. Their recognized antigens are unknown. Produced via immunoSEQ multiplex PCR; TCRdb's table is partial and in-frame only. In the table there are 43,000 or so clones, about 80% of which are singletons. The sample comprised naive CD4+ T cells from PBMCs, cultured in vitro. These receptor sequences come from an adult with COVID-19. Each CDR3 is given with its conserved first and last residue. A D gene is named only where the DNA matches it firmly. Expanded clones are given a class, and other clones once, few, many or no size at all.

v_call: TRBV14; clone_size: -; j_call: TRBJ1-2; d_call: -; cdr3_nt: TGTGCCAGCAGCCAGCAGCGATTAAACTATGGCTACACCTTC; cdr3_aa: CASSQQRLNYGYTF
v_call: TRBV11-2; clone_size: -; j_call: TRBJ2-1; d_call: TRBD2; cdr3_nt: TGTGCCAGCAGCAAACCTAGCGGGAGTATCAATGAGCAGTTCTTC; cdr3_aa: CASSKPSGSINEQFF
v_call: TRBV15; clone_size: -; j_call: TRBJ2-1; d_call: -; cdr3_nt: TGTGCCACCAGCCAAACGGTGGGGGGCGGGTACAATGAGCAGTTCTTC; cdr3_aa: CATSQTVGGGYNEQFF
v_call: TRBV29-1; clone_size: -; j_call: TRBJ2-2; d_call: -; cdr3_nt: TGCAGCGTCCTAGGACAGCCCACCGGGGAGCTGTTTTTT; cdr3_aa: CSVLGQPTGELFF
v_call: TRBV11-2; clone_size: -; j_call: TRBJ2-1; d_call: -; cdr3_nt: TGTGCCAGCAGCTTAGAGGGGGCGGGAGTATCCTACAATGAGCAGTTCTTC; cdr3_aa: CASSLEGAGVSYNEQFF
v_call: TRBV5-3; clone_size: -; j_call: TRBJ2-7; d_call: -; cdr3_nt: TGTGCCAGAAGACCCACTTCACCCAGCTCCTACGAGCAGTACTTC; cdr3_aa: CARRPTSPSSYEQYF
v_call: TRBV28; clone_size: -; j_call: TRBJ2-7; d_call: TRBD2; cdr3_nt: TGTGCCAGCATGACTAGCGGGAGGGCCTACGAGCAGTACTTC; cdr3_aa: CASMTSGRAYEQYF
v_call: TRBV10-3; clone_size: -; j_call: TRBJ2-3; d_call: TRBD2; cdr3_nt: TGTGCCATCAGTGATTTAGATAAGTTTGGGCTGGAAAAACTAGCGTATCTCCCAGATACGCAGTATTTT; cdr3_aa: CAISDLDKFGLEKLAYLPDTQYF
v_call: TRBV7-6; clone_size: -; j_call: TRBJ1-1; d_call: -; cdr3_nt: TGTGCCAGCAGCTTGGGGGGGAGCACTGAAGCTTTCTTT; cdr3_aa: CASSLGGSTEAFF
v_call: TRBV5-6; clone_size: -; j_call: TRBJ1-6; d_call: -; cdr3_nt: TGTGCCAGCAGCTGGGCCACATCCCGTTCACCCCTCCACTTT; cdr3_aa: CASSWATSRSPLHF
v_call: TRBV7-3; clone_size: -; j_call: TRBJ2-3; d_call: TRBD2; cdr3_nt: TGTGCCAGCAGCCCAGGACTAGCGGCTAGCACAGATACGCAGTATTTT; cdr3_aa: CASSPGLAASTDTQYF
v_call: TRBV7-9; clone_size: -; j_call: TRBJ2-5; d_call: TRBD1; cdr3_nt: TGTGCCAGCAGCGTGGCCGGGACAGAGGTGGGGACCCAGTACTTC; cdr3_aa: CASSVAGTEVGTQYF
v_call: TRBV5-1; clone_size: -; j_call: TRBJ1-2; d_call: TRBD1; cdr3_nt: TGCGCCAGCAGGCCGGGACAGATTGGCTACACCTTC; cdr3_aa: CASRPGQIGYTF
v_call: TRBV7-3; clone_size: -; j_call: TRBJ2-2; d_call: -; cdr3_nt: TGTGCCAGCAGCTTAGGAGGGTCCGGGGAGCTGTTTTTT; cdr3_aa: CASSLGGSGELFF
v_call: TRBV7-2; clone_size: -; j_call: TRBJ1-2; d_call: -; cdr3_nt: TGTGCCAGCAGCTTAGCGCTTCAGGGACAAGATAACTATGGCTACACCTTC; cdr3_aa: CASSLALQGQDNYGYTF
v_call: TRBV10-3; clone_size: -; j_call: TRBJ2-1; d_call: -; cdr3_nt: TGTGCCATCAGTGAGATTCAGGGAGATGAGCAGTTCTTC; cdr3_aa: CAISEIQGDEQFF
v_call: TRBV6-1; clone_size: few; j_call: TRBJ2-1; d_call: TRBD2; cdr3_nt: TGTGCCAGCAGTGCCTGGGGGAGCGGGAGGGCCAATGAGCAGTTCTTC; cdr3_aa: CASSAWGSGRANEQFF
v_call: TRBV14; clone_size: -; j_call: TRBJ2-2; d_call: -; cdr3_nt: TGTGCCAGCAGTAAATACATGCGTACGAACACCGGGGAGCTGTTTTTT; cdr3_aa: CASSKYMRTNTGELFF
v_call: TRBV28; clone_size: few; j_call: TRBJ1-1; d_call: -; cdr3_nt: TGTGCCAGCAGCATTAGAACCTGGAGGGTTGTCACTGAAGCTTTCTTT; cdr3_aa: CASSIRTWRVVTEAFF
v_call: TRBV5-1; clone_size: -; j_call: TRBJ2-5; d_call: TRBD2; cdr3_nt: TGCGCCACCCAATGGCTAGCGGGAAGTCAAGAGACCCAGTACTTC; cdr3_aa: CATQWLAGSQETQYF